One and the same sample provided the 28 T cell receptor beta chains below, sequenced in a study of persistence of HIV-infected CD4 T cells. Stimulation used 10 ug/mL lysate from CMV-infected fibroblasts. Memory cells lacking CD40L and CD69 with high CD45RO were sorted. The immunoSEQ assay was version 4, run in survey mode. Sequenced by immunoSEQ multiplex PCR; TCRdb stores in-frame clones only, minus some. This table holds 25,000 to 35,000 clones, almost 85% found once. No antigens are known for them. The material sequenced was CD4+ T cells sorted from PBMCs after approximately 19-hour stimulation, taken from a patient who received antiretroviral therapy. The receptors come from an adult man with HIV who was CMV-seropositive.

V usage is TRBV10-1 and J usage is TRBJ2-3; TRBD1 aligns across 7 bases. This CDR3 has 15 amino acids. Germline values: CDR1 WNHNN, CDR2 SYGVQD (reference sequence). Losses at the gene ends were 5 bases for V and 1 base for J; bases not matched to a gene: 6. CDR3 coding DNA: TGCGCCAGCAGTCACAGGGGCCGTGGCACAGATACGCAGTATTTT. This encodes CASSHRGRGTDTQYF.

For the CDR3, the DNA is TGTGCCAGTAGTAGGGTAGCGGCGGTTTCCGATACGCAGTATTTT. Protein sequence: CASSRVAAVSDTQYF. The chain links TRBV19 to TRBJ2-3, with a tentative D call TRBD2 (6 bases). The CDR3 runs 15 residues. Looked up from germline, CDR1 is LNHDA and CDR2 is SQIVND (reference sequence). Trimming stripped 4 bases from V and 6 bases from J, with 17 bases between.

This rearrangement joins TRBV2 to TRBJ1-2; weak D call: TRBD1 (6 bases). This CDR3 has 14 residues. Germline V gene lookup returns CDR1 SNHLY and CDR2 FYNNEI. Trimming stripped 1 base from V and 3 bases from J, with 9 bases between. The CDR3 DNA follows: TGTGCCAGCAGTGAAGTGAACAGGGACTATGGCTACACCTTC. Protein product: CASSEVNRDYGYTF.

V gene TRBV7-3 combines with J gene TRBJ2-1, with 7 bases aligning to TRBD2. Germline values: CDR1 SGHTA, CDR2 FQGTGA. V shed 3 bases, J shed 8 bases, and the junction held 4 bases outside the gene matches. The CDR3 extends over 13 amino acids. The chain's CDR3 is CASSFAGRDEQFF. CDR3 in DNA: TGTGCCAGCAGCTTTGCGGGGAGGGATGAGCAGTTCTTC.

This chain uses TRBV12-5 with TRBJ2-7; TRBD1 might be the D (6 bases). Germline-derived CDR1 and CDR2 are LGHNT and FRNRAP. V shed 1 base and J shed 1 base, with 17 bases lying between them. This CDR3 comprises 17 residues. This CDR3 is CASGLDSLGGVSYEQYF. The CDR3 DNA reads as TGTGCTAGTGGTTTGGACTCCCTAGGGGGAGTATCCTACGAGCAGTACTTC.

The sample holds a few counts of this clone. The identical CDR3 is also encoded by other nucleotide sequences in the sample. The chain has TRBV15 and TRBJ2-7; D gene uncertain. CDR3 length: 13 residues. The V end was cut by 0 bases, the J end by 5 bases, with 8 bases between. Germline lookup yields CDR1 LNHNV and CDR2 YYDKDF (reference sequence). CDR3 nucleotides: TGTGCCACCAGCAGAGATTTGGGTGACGAGCAGTACTTC. Translation: CATSRDLGDEQYF. Looking up the rest from reference TRBV15 and TRBJ2-7 gives the full variable domain: DAMVIQNPRYQVTQFGKPVTLSCSQTLNHNVMYWYQQKSSQAPKLLFHYYDKDFNNEADTPDNFQSRRPNTSFCFLDIRSPGLGDTAMYLCATSRDLGDEQYFGPGTRLTVT.

This clone is a singleton in its sample. V gene TRBV7-8 combines with J gene TRBJ1-1, with TRBD1 matching 7 bases. The length of the CDR3 is 18 residues. Germline CDR1 and CDR2: SGHVS and FQNEAQ. Germline trimming cut 5 bases from V and 1 base from J; bases unmatched to any gene: 16. The CDR3 DNA follows: TGTGCCAGCAGCCTCGGGACAGCAGACCTGGCATGGAACACTGAAGCTTTCTTT. It specifies CASSLGTADLAWNTEAFF.

The chain has TRBV14 and TRBJ1-2, with a tentative D call TRBD1 (5 bases). The CDR3 is made up of 15 amino acids. The V end lost 7 bases, the J end lost 4 bases, and 19 bases lay between the germline ends. Germline V lookup: CDR1 SGHDN, CDR2 FVKESK. In nucleotides, the CDR3 is TGTGCCAGCACCCCTGGGCAGGGAGCTTTCTATGGCTACACCTTC. This translates into CASTPGQGAFYGYTF.

The chain joins TRBV6-6 to TRBJ2-7; D gene uncertain. The CDR3 has 12 residues. V was pared by 6 bases and J by 5 bases, with 11 bases between. CDR1 is MNHNY and CDR2 is SVGAGI in the germline V gene (reference sequence). In DNA form, the CDR3 reads TGTGCCAGCAGCCTCCCCGGCGACGAGCAGTACTTC. It encodes CASSLPGDEQYF.

This chain connects TRBV6-5 to TRBJ1-4, with TRBD1 as a possible D gene (5 bases). V was pared by 4 bases and J by 4 bases, with 10 bases between. There are 14 residues in the CDR3. Per the germline V gene, CDR1 is MNHEY and CDR2 is SVGAGI. CDR3 region: CASSLGRRNEKLFF. The CDR3 DNA reads TGTGCCAGCAGTTTGGGACGTCGTAATGAAAAACTGTTTTTT.

The chain joins TRBV7-2 to TRBJ1-5; D is perhaps TRBD1 (5 bases). This CDR3 has 14 residues. In germline, CDR1 is SGHTA, CDR2 FQGNSA. Trimming took 4 bases from V and 3 from J, leaving 10 bases between them. Here the CDR3 DNA reads TGTGCCAGCAGCTCGGGACGGAACAATCAGCCCCAGCATTTT. Amino acid sequence: CASSSGRNNQPQHF.

The chain has TRBV19 and TRBJ2-7, with TRBD1 as a possible D gene (6 bases). The germline V gene encodes CDR1 LNHDA and CDR2 SQIVND (reference sequence). This CDR3 comprises 13 residues. V shed 7 bases and J shed 0 bases, with 10 bases lying between them. CDR3 amino acids: CASKQGSSYEQYF. Here the CDR3 DNA reads TGTGCCAGTAAGCAGGGGTCCTCCTACGAGCAGTACTTC.

V usage is TRBV24-1 and J usage is TRBJ1-2; 7 positions agree with TRBD1. Germline values: CDR1 KGHDR, CDR2 SFDVKD. Trimming took 4 bases from V and 4 from J; bases not matched to a gene: 2. CDR3 length: 13 amino acids. The CDR3: CATSEGGGYGYTF. The CDR3 nucleotides read TGTGCCACCAGTGAAGGGGGCGGCTATGGCTACACCTTC.

The chain has TRBV28 and TRBJ1-2; D is ambiguous. V lost 1 base and J 6 bases, leaving 15 bases between the germline ends. There are 15 residues in the CDR3. CDR1 is MDHEN, CDR2 SYDVKM, per germline. CDR3 amino acids: CASSLSNGGSHGYTF. Written as DNA, the CDR3 is TGTGCCAGCAGTTTATCCAACGGAGGGTCCCATGGCTACACCTTC.

The chain employs TRBV15 and TRBJ2-7; TRBD2 agrees at 9 bases. V lost 5 bases, J lost 4 bases, and 18 bases stayed unmatched. The CDR3 extends over 18 amino acids. CDR1 is LNHNV and CDR2 is YYDKDF in the germline V gene (reference sequence). The CDR3 is CATSGGSVVAGELYEQYF. As DNA, the CDR3 is TGTGCCACCAGCGGGGGTTCCGTGGTAGCGGGGGAGCTATACGAGCAGTACTTC.

This sequence joins TRBV13 and TRBJ1-5, with D maybe TRBD1 (6 bases). Germline V gene lookup returns CDR1 PRHDT and CDR2 FYEKMQ (reference sequence). V lost 5 bases and J lost 2, with 13 bases in between. This CDR3 has 15 amino acids. The CDR3 nucleotides read TGTGCCAGCAGCCTACAGGGTGATGGCAATCAGCCCCAGCATTTT. This encodes CASSLQGDGNQPQHF.

The chain carries TRBV21-1 and TRBJ1-1; the table's D call TRBD1 went unverified against the DNA. TRBV21-1 is a pseudogene segment. CDR3 length equals 16 residues. The CDR3 here is CASRMKQGTVNTEAFF. The CDR3 DNA sequence: TGTGCCAGCAGGATGAAACAGGGTACGGTAAACACTGAAGCTTTCTTT.

This rearrangement joins TRBV7-2 to TRBJ2-7; 14 positions agree with TRBD2. This CDR3 is built from 16 residues. V shed 3 bases, J shed 3 bases, and the junction held 4 bases outside the gene matches. Germline V lookup: CDR1 SGHTA, CDR2 FQGNSA. In DNA, the CDR3 is TGTGCCAGCAGCTTGGGGACTAGCGGGGGAGGCTACGAGCAGTACTTC. Amino acids: CASSLGTSGGGYEQYF.

The chain recombines TRBV18 with TRBJ2-2; TRBD1 aligns across 10 bases. Germline V gene data show CDR1 as KGHSH and CDR2 as LQKENI. The CDR3 covers 17 residues. The V and J ends lost 0 bases and 0 bases, in that order; junction bases with no gene match: 1. The CDR3 DNA sequence: TGTGCCAGCTCACCACCCGGACAGGGGGCGAACACCGGGGAGCTGTTTTTT. Protein sequence: CASSPPGQGANTGELFF.

V gene TRBV5-1 combines with J gene TRBJ2-3, with 8 bases that match TRBD2. Trimming removed 5 bases from V and 2 bases from J; junction bases left unmatched: 16. The CDR3 has 18 amino acids. The V gene's germline CDR1 is SGHRS and CDR2 YFSETQ. DNA of the CDR3: TGCGCCAGCAGTCGGGGGGGTTCGGCAGGTCCTCTCACAGATACGCAGTATTTT. This encodes CASSRGGSAGPLTDTQYF.

The V call is TRBV10-3, the J call TRBJ1-6, with no clear D. CDR1 and CDR2 (germline): ENHRY, SYGVKD. The V end lost 7 bases, the J end lost 6 bases, and 10 bases lay between the germline ends. The CDR3 sequence is 13 residues long. CDR3: CAINGNSNSPLHF. CDR3 in DNA: TGTGCCATCAACGGGAACAGTAATTCACCCCTCCACTTT.

The sample holds a few counts of this clone. This chain joins TRBV7-9 and TRBJ2-2; no definite D call. CDR3 length: 13 amino acids. Germline V gene lookup returns CDR1 SEHNR and CDR2 FQNEAQ (reference sequence). The ends were cut back, 6 bases at V and 1 base at J, with 6 bases in the middle. The CDR3 here is CASSTLNTGELFF. The CDR3 coding sequence is TGTGCCAGCAGTACACTGAACACCGGGGAGCTGTTTTTT.

The chain couples TRBV18 to TRBJ1-5, with TRBD1 as a possible D gene (6 bases). V lost 4 bases to trimming and J lost 8 bases, with 12 bases between them. Germline V lookup: CDR1 KGHSH, CDR2 LQKENI. The CDR3 is made up of 13 amino acids. For the CDR3, the DNA is TGTGCCAGCTCACTAGGGGGGCAGGAGCCCCAGCATTTT. Translated: CASSLGGQEPQHF.

The rearrangement uses TRBV19 and TRBJ2-5; possible D gene TRBD1, 6 bases. The CDR3 has 15 amino acids. Between the trimmed V and J ends, which lost 7 bases and 5 bases, there was a span of 20 bases. In germline, CDR1 is LNHDA, CDR2 SQIVND (reference sequence). As DNA, the CDR3 is TGTGCCAGTACCCATGGCTATACAGGGAAGGAGACCCAGTACTTC. Its translation is CASTHGYTGKETQYF.

This clone was counted once. The chain employs TRBV12-3 or TRBV12-4 and TRBJ2-1, with D hard to call. This CDR3 has 13 residues. Trimming stripped 6 bases from V and 3 bases from J, with 9 bases between. The CDR3 spells CASSPLNYNEQFF. DNA for the CDR3: TGTGCCAGCAGCCCCTTAAACTACAATGAGCAGTTCTTC.

This clone has just one count. V usage is TRBV5-1 and J usage is TRBJ1-4; tentatively, D is TRBD1 (5 bases). Germline V gene lookup returns CDR1 SGHRS and CDR2 YFSETQ. CDR3 length equals 16 residues. Trimming took 4 bases from V and 5 from J, leaving 18 bases between them. For the CDR3, the DNA is TGCGCCAGCAGCCCGCTAGACAGAGTATCGAATGAAAAACTGTTTTTT. This translates into CASSPLDRVSNEKLFF.

The chain carries TRBV9 and TRBJ1-2; maybe TRBD1 (5 bases). This CDR3 comprises 16 residues. Germline CDR1 SGDLS, CDR2 YYNGEE. Trimming took off 2 bases at V and 8 bases at J, with 22 bases between the two ends. CDR3 region: CASSVQIEQSGVGYTF. In DNA form, the CDR3 reads TGTGCCAGCAGCGTCCAGATAGAACAGTCGGGGGTCGGCTACACCTTC.

The V gene is TRBV19, the J gene TRBJ2-7; 12 nucleotides match TRBD1. Germline CDR1 reads LNHDA; CDR2 reads SQIVND (reference sequence). Trimming removed 9 bases from V and 6 bases from J; junction bases left unmatched: 15. This CDR3 region has 16 residues. The CDR3 coding sequence is TGTGCCAGCCGGCGACGGGGACAGGGGGCGCGTGGCGAGCAGTACTTC. Its protein product is CASRRRGQGARGEQYF.